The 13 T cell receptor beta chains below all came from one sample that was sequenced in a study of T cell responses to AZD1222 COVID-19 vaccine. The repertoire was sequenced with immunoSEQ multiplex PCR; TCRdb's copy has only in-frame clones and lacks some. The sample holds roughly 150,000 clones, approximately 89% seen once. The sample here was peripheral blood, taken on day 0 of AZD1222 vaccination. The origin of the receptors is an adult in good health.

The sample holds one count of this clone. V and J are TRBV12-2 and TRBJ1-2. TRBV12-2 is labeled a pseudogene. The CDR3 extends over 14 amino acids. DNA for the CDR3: TGTGCAAGTCGCGGCCAATGGGGGTACTATGGCTACACCTTC. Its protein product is CASRGQWGYYGYTF.

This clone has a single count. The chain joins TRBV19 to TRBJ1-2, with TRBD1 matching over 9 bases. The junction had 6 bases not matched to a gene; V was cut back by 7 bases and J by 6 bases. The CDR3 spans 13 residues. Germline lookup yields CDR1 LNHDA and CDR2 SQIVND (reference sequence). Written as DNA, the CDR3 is TGTGCCAGTATTGGGACAGGGTGGCATGGCTACACCTTC. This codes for CASIGTGWHGYTF. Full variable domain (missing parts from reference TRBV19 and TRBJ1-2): DGGITQSPKYLFRKEGQNVTLSCEQNLNHDAMYWYRQDPGQGLRLIYYSQIVNDFQKGDIAEGYSVSREKKESFPLTVTSAQKNPTAFYLCASIGTGWHGYTFGSGTRLTVV.

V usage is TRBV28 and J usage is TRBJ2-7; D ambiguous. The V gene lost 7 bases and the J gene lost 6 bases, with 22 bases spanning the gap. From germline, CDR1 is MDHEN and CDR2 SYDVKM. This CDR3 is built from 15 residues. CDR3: CASIPGGRETPEQYF. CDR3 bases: TGTGCCAGCATCCCCGGTGGGCGAGAAACACCCGAGCAGTACTTC.

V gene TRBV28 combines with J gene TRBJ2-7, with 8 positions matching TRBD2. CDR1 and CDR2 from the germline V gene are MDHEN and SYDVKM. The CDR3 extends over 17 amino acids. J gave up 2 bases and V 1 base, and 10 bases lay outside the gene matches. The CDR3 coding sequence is TGTGCCAGCAGTTTATATCGGGAGGGCCGAACCGCCTACGAGCAGTACTTC. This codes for CASSLYREGRTAYEQYF.

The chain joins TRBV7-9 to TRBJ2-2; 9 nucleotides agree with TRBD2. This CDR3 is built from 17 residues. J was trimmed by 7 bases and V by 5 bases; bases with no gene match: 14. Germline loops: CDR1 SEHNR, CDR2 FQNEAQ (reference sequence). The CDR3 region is CASSPGVGAGGIGELFF. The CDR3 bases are TGTGCCAGCAGCCCCGGAGTGGGAGCGGGAGGAATCGGGGAGCTGTTTTTT.

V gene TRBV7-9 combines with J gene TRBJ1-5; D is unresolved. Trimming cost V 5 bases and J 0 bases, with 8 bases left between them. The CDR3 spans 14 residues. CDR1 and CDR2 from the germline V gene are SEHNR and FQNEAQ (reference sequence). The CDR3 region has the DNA TGTGCCAGCAGCCCGAGGGATAGCAATCAGCCCCAGCATTTT. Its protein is CASSPRDSNQPQHF.

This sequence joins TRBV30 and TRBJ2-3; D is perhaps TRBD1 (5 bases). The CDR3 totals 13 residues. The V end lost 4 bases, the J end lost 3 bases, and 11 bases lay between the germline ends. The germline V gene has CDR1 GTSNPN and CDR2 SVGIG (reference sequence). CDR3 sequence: CAWIDRGTDTQYF. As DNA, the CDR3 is TGTGCCTGGATAGATAGGGGTACAGATACGCAGTATTTT.

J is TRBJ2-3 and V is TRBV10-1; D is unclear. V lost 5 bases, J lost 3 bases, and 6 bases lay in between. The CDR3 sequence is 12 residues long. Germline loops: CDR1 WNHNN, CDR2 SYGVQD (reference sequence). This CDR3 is CASSPRTDTQYF. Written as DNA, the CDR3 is TGCGCCAGCAGTCCACGGACAGATACGCAGTATTTT.

CDR3 protein: CSVEGAGGDYEQYF. The CDR3, as DNA: TGCAGCGTTGAAGGGGCAGGTGGGGACTACGAGCAGTACTTC. The chain employs TRBV29-1 and TRBJ2-7, with D unresolved. Germline V gene lookup returns CDR1 SQVTM and CDR2 ANQGSEA. Deletions cut 1 base from V and 3 bases from J, with 13 bases between. The CDR3 length is 14 residues.

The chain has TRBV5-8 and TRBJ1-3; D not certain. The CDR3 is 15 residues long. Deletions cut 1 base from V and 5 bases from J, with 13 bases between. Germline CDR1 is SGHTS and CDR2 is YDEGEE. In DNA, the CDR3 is TGTGCCAGCAGCTTGTTTGTCGGGCCGCGAAACACCATATATTTT. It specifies CASSLFVGPRNTIYF.

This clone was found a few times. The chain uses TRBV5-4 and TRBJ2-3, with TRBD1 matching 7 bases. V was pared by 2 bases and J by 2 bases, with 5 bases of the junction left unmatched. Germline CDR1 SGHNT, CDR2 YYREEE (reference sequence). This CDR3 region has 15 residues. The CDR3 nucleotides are TGTGCCAGCAGCTTAAGACAGGGAGACACAGATACGCAGTATTTT. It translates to CASSLRQGDTDTQYF.

CDR3 nucleotide sequence: TGTGCCAGTAGTATACTGACAGGGACGGCCAAAAACATTCAGTACTTC. This gives the protein CASSILTGTAKNIQYF. The genes are TRBV19 and TRBJ2-4; TRBD1 matches at 7 bases. With V trimmed by 2 bases and J by 1 base, 5 bases remained unmatched. Germline V gene sequence: CDR1 LNHDA, CDR2 SQIVND (reference sequence). The CDR3 loop spans 16 amino acids.

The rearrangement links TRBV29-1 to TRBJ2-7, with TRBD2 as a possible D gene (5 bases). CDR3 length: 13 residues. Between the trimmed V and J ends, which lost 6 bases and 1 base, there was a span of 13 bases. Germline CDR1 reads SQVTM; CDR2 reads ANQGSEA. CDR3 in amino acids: CSVGGLESYEQYF. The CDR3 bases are TGCAGCGTCGGAGGTCTAGAATCCTACGAGCAGTACTTC.